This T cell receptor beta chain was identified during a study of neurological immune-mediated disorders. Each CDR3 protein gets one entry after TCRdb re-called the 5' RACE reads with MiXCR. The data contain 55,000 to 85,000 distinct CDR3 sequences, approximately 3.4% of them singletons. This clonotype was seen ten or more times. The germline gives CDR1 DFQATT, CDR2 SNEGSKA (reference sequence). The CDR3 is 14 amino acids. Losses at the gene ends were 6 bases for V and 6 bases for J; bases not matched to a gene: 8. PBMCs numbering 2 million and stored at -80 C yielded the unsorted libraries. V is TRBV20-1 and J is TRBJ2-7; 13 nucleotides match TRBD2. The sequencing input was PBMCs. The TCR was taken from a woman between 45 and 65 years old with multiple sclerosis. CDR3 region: CSANGLAGEREQYF. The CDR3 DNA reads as TGCAGTGCAAACGGACTAGCGGGAGAACGCGAGCAGTACTTC.